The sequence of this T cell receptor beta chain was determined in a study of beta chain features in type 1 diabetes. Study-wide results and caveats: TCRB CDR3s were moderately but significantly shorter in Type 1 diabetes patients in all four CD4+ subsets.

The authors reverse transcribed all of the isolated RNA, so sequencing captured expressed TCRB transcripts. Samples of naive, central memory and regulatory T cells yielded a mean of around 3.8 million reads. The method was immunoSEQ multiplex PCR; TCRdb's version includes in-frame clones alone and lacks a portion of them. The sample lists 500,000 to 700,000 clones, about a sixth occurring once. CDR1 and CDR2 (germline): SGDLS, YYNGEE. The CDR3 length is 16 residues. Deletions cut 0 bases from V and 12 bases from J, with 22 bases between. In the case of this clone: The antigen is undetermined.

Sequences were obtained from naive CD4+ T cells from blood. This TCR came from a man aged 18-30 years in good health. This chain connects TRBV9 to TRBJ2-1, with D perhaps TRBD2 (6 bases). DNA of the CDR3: TGTGCCAGCAGCGTAGATCGGGGGACTCAGGTTTTCGGGCAGTTCTTC. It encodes CASSVDRGTQVFGQFF.